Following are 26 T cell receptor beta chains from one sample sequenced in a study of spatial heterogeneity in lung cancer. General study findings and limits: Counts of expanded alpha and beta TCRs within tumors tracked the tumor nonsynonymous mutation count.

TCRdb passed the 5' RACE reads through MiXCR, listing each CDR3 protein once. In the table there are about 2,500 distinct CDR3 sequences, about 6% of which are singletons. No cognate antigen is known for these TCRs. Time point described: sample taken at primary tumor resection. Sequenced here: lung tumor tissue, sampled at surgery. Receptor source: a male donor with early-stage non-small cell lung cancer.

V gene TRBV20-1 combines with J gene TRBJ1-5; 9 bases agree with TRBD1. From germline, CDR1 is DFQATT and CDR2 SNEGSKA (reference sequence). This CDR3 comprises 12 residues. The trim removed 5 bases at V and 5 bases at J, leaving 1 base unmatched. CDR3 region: CSAGDRDQPQHF. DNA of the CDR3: TGCAGTGCTGGGGACAGGGATCAGCCCCAGCATTTT.

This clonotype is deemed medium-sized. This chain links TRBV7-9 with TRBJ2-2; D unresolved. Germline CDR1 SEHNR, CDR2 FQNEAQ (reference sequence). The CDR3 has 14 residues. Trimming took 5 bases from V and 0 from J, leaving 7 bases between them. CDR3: CASSAQANTGELFF. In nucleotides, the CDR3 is TGTGCCAGCAGCGCCCAGGCGAACACCGGGGAGCTGTTTTTT. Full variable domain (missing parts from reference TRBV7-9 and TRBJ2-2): DTGVSQNPRHKITKRGQNVTFRCDPISEHNRLYWYRQTLGQGPEFLTYFQNEAQLEKSRLLSDRFSAERPKGSFSTLEIQRTEQGDSAMYLCASSAQANTGELFFGEGSRLTVL.

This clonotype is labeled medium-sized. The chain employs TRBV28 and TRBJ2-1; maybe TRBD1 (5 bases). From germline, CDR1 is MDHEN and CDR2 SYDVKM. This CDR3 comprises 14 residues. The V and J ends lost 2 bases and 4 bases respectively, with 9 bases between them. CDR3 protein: CASSLGARYNEQFF. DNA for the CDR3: TGTGCCAGCAGTTTAGGGGCACGTTACAATGAGCAGTTCTTC. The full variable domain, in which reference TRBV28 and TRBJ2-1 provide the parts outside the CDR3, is DVKVTQSSRYLVKRTGEKVFLECVQDMDHENMFWYRQDPGLGLRLIYFSYDVKMKEKGDIPEGYSVSREKKERFSLILESASTNQTSMYLCASSLGARYNEQFFGPGTRLTVL.

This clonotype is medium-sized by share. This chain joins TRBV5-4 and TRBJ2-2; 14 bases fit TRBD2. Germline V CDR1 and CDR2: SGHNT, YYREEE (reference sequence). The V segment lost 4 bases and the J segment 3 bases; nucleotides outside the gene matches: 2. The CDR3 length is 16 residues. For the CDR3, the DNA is TGTGCCAGCAGCGGACTAGCGGGAGGCTACACCGGGGAGCTGTTTTTT. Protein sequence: CASSGLAGGYTGELFF.

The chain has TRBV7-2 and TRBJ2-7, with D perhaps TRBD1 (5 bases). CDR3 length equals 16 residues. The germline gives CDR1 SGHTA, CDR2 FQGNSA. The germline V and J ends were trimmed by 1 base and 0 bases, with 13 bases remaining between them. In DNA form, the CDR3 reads TGTGCCAGCAGCTTAGTACTGGGGCCCTTCTCCTACGAGCAGTACTTC. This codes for CASSLVLGPFSYEQYF. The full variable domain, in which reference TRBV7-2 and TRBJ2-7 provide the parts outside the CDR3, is GAGVSQSPSNKVTEKGKDVELRCDPISGHTALYWYRQSLGQGLEFLIYFQGNSAPDKSGLPSDRFSAERTGGSVSTLTIQRTQQEDSAVYLCASSLVLGPFSYEQYFGPGTRLTVT.

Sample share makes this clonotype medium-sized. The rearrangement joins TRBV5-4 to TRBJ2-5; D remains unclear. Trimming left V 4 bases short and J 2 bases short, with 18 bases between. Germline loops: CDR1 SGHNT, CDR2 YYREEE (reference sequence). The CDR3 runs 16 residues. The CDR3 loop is CASSQTPTDTQETQYF. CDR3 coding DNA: TGTGCCAGCAGCCAAACGCCGACGGATACTCAAGAGACCCAGTACTTC.

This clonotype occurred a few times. The CDR3 region is CASSQQGLARQYF. The CDR3 DNA reads as TGTGCCAGCAGCCAACAGGGATTGGCACGGCAGTACTTC. The rearrangement uses TRBV3-1 and TRBJ2-7; weak D call: TRBD1 (5 bases). Trimming left V 2 bases short and J 9 bases short, with 14 bases between. Germline V gives CDR1 LGHDT, CDR2 YNNKEL (reference sequence). This CDR3 is 13 amino acids long.

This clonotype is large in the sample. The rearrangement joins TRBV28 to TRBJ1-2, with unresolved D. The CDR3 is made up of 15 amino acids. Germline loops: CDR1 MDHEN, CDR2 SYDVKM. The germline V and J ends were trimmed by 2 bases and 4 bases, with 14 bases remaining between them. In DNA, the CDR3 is TGTGCCAGCAGTTTAGGAGGAAGGTTAGGCTATGGCTACACCTTC. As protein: CASSLGGRLGYGYTF.

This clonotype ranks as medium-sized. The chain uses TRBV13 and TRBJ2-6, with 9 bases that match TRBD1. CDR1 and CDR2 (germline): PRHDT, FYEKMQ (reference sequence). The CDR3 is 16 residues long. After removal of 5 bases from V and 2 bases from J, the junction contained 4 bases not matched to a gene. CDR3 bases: TGTGCCAGCAGCACACAGGGGGCAGCTGGGGCCAACGTCCTGACTTTC. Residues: CASSTQGAAGANVLTF.

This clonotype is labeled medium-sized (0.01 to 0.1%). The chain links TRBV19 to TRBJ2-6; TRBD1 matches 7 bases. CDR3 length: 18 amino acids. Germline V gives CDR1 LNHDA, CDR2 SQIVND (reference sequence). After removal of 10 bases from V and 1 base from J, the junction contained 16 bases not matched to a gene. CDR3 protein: CATLPNRGQGSGANVLTF. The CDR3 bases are TGTGCCACTCTCCCGAACAGGGGTCAGGGATCTGGGGCCAACGTCCTGACTTTC.

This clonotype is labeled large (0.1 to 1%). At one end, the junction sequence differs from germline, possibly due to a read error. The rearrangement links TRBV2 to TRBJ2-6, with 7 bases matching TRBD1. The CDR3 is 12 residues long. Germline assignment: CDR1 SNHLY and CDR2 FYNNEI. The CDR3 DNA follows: TGTGCCAGAAGTGGACAGGACAACGTCCTGACTTTC. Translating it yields CARSGQDNVLTF.

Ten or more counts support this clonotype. In nucleotides, the CDR3 is TGCGCCAGCTTGCGGGCTAGCGGGAAGGAGCAGTTCTTC. It translates to CASLRASGKEQFF. V and J are TRBV5-1 and TRBJ2-1; 9 positions match TRBD2. V shed 7 bases, J shed 10 bases, and the junction held 9 bases outside the gene matches. Looked up from germline, CDR1 is SGHRS and CDR2 is YFSETQ. The CDR3 is 13 amino acids.

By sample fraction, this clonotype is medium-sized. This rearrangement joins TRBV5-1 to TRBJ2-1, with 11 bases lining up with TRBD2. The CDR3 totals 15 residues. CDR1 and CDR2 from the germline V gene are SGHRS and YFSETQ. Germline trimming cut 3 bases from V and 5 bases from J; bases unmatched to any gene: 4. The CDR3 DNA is TGCGCCAGCAGCTCCAGACTAGCGGGAAACAATGAGCAGTTCTTC. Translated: CASSSRLAGNNEQFF. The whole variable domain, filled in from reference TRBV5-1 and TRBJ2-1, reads KAGVTQTPRYLIKTRGQQVTLSCSPISGHRSVSWYQQTPGQGLQFLFEYFSETQRNKGNFPGRFSGRQFSNSRSEMNVSTLELGDSALYLCASSSRLAGNNEQFFGPGTRLTVL.

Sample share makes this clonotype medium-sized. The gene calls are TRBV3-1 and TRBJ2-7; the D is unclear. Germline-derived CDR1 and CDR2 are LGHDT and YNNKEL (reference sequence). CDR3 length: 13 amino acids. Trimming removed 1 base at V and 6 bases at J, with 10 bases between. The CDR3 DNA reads TGTGCCAGCAGCCAAGCCTTCGAAGGCGAGCAGTACTTC. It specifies CASSQAFEGEQYF.

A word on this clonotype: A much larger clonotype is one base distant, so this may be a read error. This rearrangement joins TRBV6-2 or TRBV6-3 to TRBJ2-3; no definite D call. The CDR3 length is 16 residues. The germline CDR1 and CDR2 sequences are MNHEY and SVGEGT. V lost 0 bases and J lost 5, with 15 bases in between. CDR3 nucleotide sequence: TGTGCCAGCAGTTACTCGCCCGGGTTCGCCATAGATACGCAGTATTTT. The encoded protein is CASSYSPGFAIDTQYF.

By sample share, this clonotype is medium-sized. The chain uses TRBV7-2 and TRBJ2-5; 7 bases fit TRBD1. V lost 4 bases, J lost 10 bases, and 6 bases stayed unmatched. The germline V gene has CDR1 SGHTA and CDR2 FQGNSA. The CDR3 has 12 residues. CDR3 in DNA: TGTGCCAGCAGCTCAGGGGGTGGGAACCAGTACTTC. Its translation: CASSSGGGNQYF.

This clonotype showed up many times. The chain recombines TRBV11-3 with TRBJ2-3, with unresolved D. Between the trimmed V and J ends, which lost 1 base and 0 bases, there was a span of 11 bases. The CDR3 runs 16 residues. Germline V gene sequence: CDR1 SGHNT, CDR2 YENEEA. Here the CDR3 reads CASSLGSSPSTDTQYF. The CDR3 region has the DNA TGTGCCAGCAGCTTAGGCTCTTCTCCTAGCACAGATACGCAGTATTTT. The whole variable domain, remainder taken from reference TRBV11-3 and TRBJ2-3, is EAGVVQSPRYKIIEKKQPVAFWCNPISGHNTLYWYLQNLGQGPELLIRYENEEAVDDSQLPKDRFSAERLKGVDSTLKIQPAELGDSAVYLCASSLGSSPSTDTQYFGPGTRLTVL.

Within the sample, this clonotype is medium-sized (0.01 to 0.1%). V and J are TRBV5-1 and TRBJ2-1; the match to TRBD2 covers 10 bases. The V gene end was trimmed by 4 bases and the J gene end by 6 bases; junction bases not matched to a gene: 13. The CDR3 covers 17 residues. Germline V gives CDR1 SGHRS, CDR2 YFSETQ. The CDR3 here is CASSMGAWASGSNEQFF. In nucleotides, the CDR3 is TGCGCCAGCAGCATGGGGGCTTGGGCTAGCGGGAGCAATGAGCAGTTCTTC.

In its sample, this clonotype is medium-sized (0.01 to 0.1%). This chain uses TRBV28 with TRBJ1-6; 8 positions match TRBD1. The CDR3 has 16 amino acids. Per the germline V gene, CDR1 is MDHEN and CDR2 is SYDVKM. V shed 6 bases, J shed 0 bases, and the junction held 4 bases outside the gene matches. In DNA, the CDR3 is TGTGCCAGCAGAGGGGACAGGAGCTCCTATAATTCACCCCTCCACTTT. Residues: CASRGDRSSYNSPLHF.

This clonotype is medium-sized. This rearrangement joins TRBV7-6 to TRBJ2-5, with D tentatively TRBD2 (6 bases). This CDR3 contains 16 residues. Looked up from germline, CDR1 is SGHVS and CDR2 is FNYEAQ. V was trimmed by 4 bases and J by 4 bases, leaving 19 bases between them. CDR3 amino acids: CASSSGDLFGGETQYF. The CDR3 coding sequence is TGTGCCAGCAGCTCGGGTGACTTATTCGGGGGAGAGACCCAGTACTTC.

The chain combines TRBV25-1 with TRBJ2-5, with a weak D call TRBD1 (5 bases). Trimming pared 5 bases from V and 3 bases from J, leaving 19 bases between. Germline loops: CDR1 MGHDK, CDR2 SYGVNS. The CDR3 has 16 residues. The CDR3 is CASSRRTRQKEETQYF. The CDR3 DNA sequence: TGTGCCAGCAGTCGCCGTACTCGACAGAAGGAAGAGACCCAGTACTTC.

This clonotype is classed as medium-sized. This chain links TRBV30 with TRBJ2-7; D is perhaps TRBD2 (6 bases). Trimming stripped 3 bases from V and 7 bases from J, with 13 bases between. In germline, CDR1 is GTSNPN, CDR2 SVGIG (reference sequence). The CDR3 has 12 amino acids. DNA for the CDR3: TGTGCCTGGAGGGAGGGATCCCGGGAGCAGTACTTC. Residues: CAWREGSREQYF. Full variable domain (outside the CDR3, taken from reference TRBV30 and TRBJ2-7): SQTIHQWPATLVQPVGSPLSLECTVEGTSNPNLYWYRQAAGRGLQLLFYSVGIGQISSEVPQNLSASRPQDRQFILSSKKLLLSDSGFYLCAWREGSREQYFGPGTRLTVT.

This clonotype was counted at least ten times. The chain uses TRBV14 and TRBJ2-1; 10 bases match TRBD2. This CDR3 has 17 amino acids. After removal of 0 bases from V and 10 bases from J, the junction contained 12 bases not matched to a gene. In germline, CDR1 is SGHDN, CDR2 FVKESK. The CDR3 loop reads CASSQEGLAGARREQFF. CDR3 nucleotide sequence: TGTGCCAGCAGCCAAGAGGGGCTAGCGGGAGCCCGGCGCGAGCAGTTCTTC.

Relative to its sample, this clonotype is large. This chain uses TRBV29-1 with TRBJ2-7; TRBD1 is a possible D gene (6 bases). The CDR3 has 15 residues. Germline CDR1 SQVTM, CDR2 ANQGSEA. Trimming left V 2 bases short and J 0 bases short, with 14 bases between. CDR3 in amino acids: CSVENGVGGSYEQYF. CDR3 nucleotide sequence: TGCAGCGTTGAAAACGGGGTAGGGGGCTCCTACGAGCAGTACTTC.

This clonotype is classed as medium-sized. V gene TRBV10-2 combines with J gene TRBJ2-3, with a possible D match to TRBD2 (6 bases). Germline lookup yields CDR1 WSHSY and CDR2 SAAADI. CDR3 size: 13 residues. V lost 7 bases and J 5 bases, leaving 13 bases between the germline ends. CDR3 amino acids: CASTKDGGDTQYF. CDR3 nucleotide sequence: TGCGCCAGCACGAAGGACGGGGGAGATACGCAGTATTTT.

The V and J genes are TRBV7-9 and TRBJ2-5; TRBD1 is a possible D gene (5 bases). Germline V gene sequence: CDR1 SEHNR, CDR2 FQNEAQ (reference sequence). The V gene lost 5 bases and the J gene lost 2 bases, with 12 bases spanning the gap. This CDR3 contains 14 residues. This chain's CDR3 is CASSRSAGQETQYF. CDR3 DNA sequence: TGTGCCAGCAGCCGATCAGCAGGGCAAGAGACCCAGTACTTC. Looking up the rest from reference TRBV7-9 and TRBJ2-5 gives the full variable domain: DTGVSQNPRHKITKRGQNVTFRCDPISEHNRLYWYRQTLGQGPEFLTYFQNEAQLEKSRLLSDRFSAERPKGSFSTLEIQRTEQGDSAMYLCASSRSAGQETQYFGPGTRLLVL.